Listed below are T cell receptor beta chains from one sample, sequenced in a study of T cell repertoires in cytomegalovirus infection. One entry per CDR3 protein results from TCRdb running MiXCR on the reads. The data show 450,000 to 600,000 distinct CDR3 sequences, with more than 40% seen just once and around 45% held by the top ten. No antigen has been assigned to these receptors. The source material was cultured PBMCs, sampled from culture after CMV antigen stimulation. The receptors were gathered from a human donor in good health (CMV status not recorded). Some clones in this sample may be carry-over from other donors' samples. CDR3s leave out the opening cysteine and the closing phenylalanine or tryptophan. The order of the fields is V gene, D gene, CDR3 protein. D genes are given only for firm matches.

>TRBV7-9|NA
ASSLAGVRRNEQF
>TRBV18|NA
ASSPSGGTMYNEQF
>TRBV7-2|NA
ASSLVGHTYNEQF
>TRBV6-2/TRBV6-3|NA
ASTELRGTAGVYEQY
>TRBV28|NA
ASGRSGANVLT
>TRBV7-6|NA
ASSLRQSPRETQY
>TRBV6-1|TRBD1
ASTGTGDGSTEAF
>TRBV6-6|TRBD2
ASSYSGGLAGDQTQY
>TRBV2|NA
ASSGGLFTESTDTQY
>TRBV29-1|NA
SVSRSLYGYT
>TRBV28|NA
ASSLRGLEQY
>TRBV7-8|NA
ASSLFSSGQQETQY
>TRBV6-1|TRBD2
ASRRGGTDTQY
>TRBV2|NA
ASSEGRMDTQY
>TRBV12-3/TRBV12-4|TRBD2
ASSSSGLEVAYNEQF
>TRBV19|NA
ASSTWNTEAF
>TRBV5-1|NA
ASRTGATNEKLF
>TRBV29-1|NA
SVGGDTQY
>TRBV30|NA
AWSARLANYGYT
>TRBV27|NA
ASSAGTRGNEQF
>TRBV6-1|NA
ASSGSPGASNQPQH
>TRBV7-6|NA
ASSLGQAGPGNTIY
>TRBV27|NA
ASSLSGEPVTDTQY
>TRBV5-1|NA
ASSLASFGSPLH
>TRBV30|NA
AWSGLGAGEQY
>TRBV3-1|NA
ASSPMGGDTQY
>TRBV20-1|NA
SASRGDYNSPLH
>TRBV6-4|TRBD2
ASRGTRLYREQY
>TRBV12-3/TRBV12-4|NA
ASSRGIRWYGYT
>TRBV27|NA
ASSLRSSTQY
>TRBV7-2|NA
ASSSGPGVVAQY
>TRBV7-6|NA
ASSLGKRKALGEKLF
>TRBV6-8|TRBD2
ASGQRDYSSYEQY